A selection of T cell receptor beta chains follows, all from one sample in a study of T cells in Graves' hyperthyroidism and ophthalmopathy. MiXCR, applied by TCRdb to the multiplex PCR reads, yields one record per CDR3 protein. The sample records a few hundred thousand distinct CDR3 sequences, roughly a sixth being singletons. Sequenced sample: blood. The receptors come from a woman in her forties or fifties with Graves' hyperthyroidism. The CDR3 runs from the conserved cysteine through the conserved F or W. The D gene is left open where the match is weak. For some rows the clone size is stated as once, few or many, or as a class when expanded; others skip it.

D gene	V gene	J gene	clone size	CDR3 DNA	CDR3 protein
.	TRBV12-3/TRBV12-4	TRBJ2-5	.	TGTGCCAGCAGTCTTCTTTTGTCAGGGCAAGAGACCCAGTACTTC	CASSLLLSGQETQYF
.	TRBV7-2	TRBJ1-4	.	TGTGCCAGCAGCCCAAGGGTGGGGGCAAGTGAAAAACTGTTTTTT	CASSPRVGASEKLFF
TRBD2	TRBV27	TRBJ2-2	few	TGTGCCAGCAGCGACCGGGACTACGGCAACACCGGGGAGCTGTTTTTT	CASSDRDYGNTGELFF
.	TRBV27	TRBJ1-1	few	TGTGCCAGCAGTCCAATGGGACCGCTTGAAGCTTTCTTT	CASSPMGPLEAFF
.	TRBV5-6	TRBJ1-3	few	TGTGCCAGCAGCTTATCAGGTACTGGAAACACCATATATTTT	CASSLSGTGNTIYF
.	TRBV18	TRBJ1-1	many	TGTGCCAGCTCACCATTAACGAACACTGAAGCTTTCTTT	CASSPLTNTEAFF
.	TRBV6-2/TRBV6-3	TRBJ2-3	few	TGTGCCAGCAGTTATATGTCGGTACAAACCATGGTCCGTCGCACAGATACGCAGTATTTT	CASSYMSVQTMVRRTDTQYF
.	TRBV7-8	TRBJ1-1	many	TGTGCCAGCAGCTTCAAAGAGTTGAACACTGAAGCTTTCTTT	CASSFKELNTEAFF
.	TRBV6-2/TRBV6-3	TRBJ2-1	few	TGTGCCGGACGGACAGTGGGAAACAATGAGCAGTTCTTC	CAGRTVGNNEQFF
.	TRBV7-9	TRBJ2-1	.	TGTGCCAGCAGCTTCCAGACAGGACTCTCCTACAGTGAGCAGTTCTTC	CASSFQTGLSYSEQFF
TRBD1	TRBV18	TRBJ2-7	many	TGTGCCAGCTCACCTTCGGACAGGGGCTCCTACGAGCAGTACTTC	CASSPSDRGSYEQYF
TRBD2	TRBV5-1	TRBJ2-2	.	TGCGCCAGCAGCTTGGAAAGCGGGAGCGCCGGGGAGCTGTTTTTT	CASSLESGSAGELFF
TRBD2	TRBV5-1	TRBJ2-1	many	TGCGCCAGCAGTCGGACTAGCGGGAGATCGAGCTCCTACAATGAGCAGTTCTTC	CASSRTSGRSSSYNEQFF
TRBD2	TRBV4-1	TRBJ2-1	.	TGCGCCAGCAGTTCCTTCGGGACTAGCGGGAGGGCAATTAGGGGGAATGAGCAGTTCTTC	CASSSFGTSGRAIRGNEQFF
TRBD1	TRBV6-1	TRBJ1-1	many	TGTGCCAGCAGCTATGGACAGGGGGGACGGAACACTGAAGCTTTCTTT	CASSYGQGGRNTEAFF
.	TRBV28	TRBJ2-7	many	TGTGCCAGCAGTCTAGGACTAGGGGGGCATGGGCAGTACTTC	CASSLGLGGHGQYF
.	TRBV7-2	TRBJ2-7	.	TGTGCCAGCAGCTTATCCCAGGGGGGGGCCTACGAGCAGTACTTC	CASSLSQGGAYEQYF
TRBD2	TRBV10-1	TRBJ2-1	many	TGCGCCAGCAGTGAAGGACTAGCGGGCTCCTACAATGAGCAGTTCTTC	CASSEGLAGSYNEQFF
.	TRBV24-1	TRBJ2-2	.	TGTGCCACCAGTGATTTTTCCAGGGAAGCCACCGGGGAGCTGTTTTTT	CATSDFSREATGELFF
.	TRBV12-3/TRBV12-4	TRBJ1-4	.	TGTGCCAGCACTCCGGAAATTAATGAAAAACTGTTTTTT	CASTPEINEKLFF
TRBD2	TRBV29-1	TRBJ2-3	.	TGCAGCGTCCGGCGGGAGGGCCCAGATACGCAGTATTTT	CSVRREGPDTQYF
TRBD2	TRBV9	TRBJ2-2	.	TGTGCCAGCAGCTCAGCGGGAGAGAGGACCGGGGAGCTGTTTTTT	CASSSAGERTGELFF
TRBD2	TRBV11-3	TRBJ2-2	few	TGTGCCAGCAGGATAGCGGGGGGCATCGCCGGGGAGCTGTTTTTT	CASRIAGGIAGELFF
TRBD2	TRBV15	TRBJ2-7	many	TGTGCCACCAGCAGAGGGGGACTAGCGGGAGGGTACGAGCAGTACTTC	CATSRGGLAGGYEQYF
.	TRBV20-1	TRBJ2-2	.	TGCAGTGCTAGAGAAGGGGGGAGGGTGGATCTGTTTTTT	CSAREGGRVDLFF
.	TRBV7-6	TRBJ1-4	few	TGTGCCAGCAGCTTAGCGCCCAGGGGCGGGGATGAAAAACTGTTTTTT	CASSLAPRGGDEKLFF
.	TRBV6-4	TRBJ1-6	few	TGTGCCAGCAGCCAAGGACAGAATAATTCACCCCTCCACTTT	CASSQGQNNSPLHF
TRBD2	TRBV6-1	TRBJ2-3	.	TGTGCCAGCAGTGGGGGACTACGCACAGATACGCAGTATTTT	CASSGGLRTDTQYF
.	TRBV7-9	TRBJ2-6	.	TGTGCCAGCAGCTTAGCCACAGGGAGCTCTGGGGCCAACGTCCTGACTTTC	CASSLATGSSGANVLTF
.	TRBV11-3	TRBJ2-5	many	TGTGCCAGCAGCTTAGGGGGGCTAGCGGCCCGAGAGCGAGAGACCCAGTACTTC	CASSLGGLAARERETQYF
.	TRBV13	TRBJ2-6	.	TGTGCCAGCAGTTTCAACATGGCTGGCCCTGGGGCCAACGTCCTGACTTTC	CASSFNMAGPGANVLTF
.	TRBV18	TRBJ2-1	many	TGTGCCAGCTCACCAGGGGGCGGGAGCTTTTCAAATGAGCAGTTCTTC	CASSPGGGSFSNEQFF
.	TRBV3-1	TRBJ2-7	.	TGTGCCAGCAGCCCCGTGGGACCCTACGAGCAGTACTTC	CASSPVGPYEQYF
.	TRBV19	TRBJ2-4	.	TGTGCCAGTAGTATTACCGGTTTTACTCCAAGGATGGACATTCAGTACTTC	CASSITGFTPRMDIQYF
TRBD1	TRBV2	TRBJ1-1	.	TGTGCCAGCAGTGCAGGGGGCCCGAGTACTGAAGCTTTCTTT	CASSAGGPSTEAFF
TRBD2	TRBV19	TRBJ2-2	few	TGTGCCAGTACGGGGACTCGGACTAGCGGGAGTACCGGGGAGCTGTTTTTT	CASTGTRTSGSTGELFF
TRBD2	TRBV20-1	TRBJ2-1	many	TGCAGTGCTAGTATGGGACTAGCGGGAGGGAATGAGCAGTTCTTC	CSASMGLAGGNEQFF
.	TRBV28	TRBJ1-1	many	TGTGCCAGCAGTTTAGCGAGCCTTGAAGCTTTCTTT	CASSLASLEAFF
.	TRBV27	TRBJ1-2	many	TGTGCCAGCAGTTTATTCCTCGGATATGGCTACACCTTC	CASSLFLGYGYTF
.	TRBV24-1	TRBJ2-5	many	TGTGCCACCAGTGATTCTAGCCGGGGTGAGACCCAGTACTTC	CATSDSSRGETQYF
TRBD2	TRBV6-2/TRBV6-3	TRBJ2-4	many	TGTGCCAGCAGTCAAGCATTAGCGGGAGGAACCAAAAACATTCAGTACTTC	CASSQALAGGTKNIQYF
.	TRBV6-6	TRBJ1-1	many	TGTGCCAGCAGTTACTTCGAGGGGTTTCTTGTTCTGAAGACTGAAGCTTTCTTT	CASSYFEGFLVLKTEAFF
TRBD2	TRBV11-1	TRBJ2-1	.	TGTGCCAGCAGCTTAGCCACTAGCGGGGACGAGCAGTTCTTC	CASSLATSGDEQFF
.	TRBV6-5	TRBJ2-2	.	TGTGCCAGCAGGATGGACCTCCGAGGGGAGCTGTTTTTT	CASRMDLRGELFF
.	TRBV6-1	TRBJ2-1	few	TGTGCCAGCAGCCCGACAGTTTACAATGAGCAGTTCTTC	CASSPTVYNEQFF
.	TRBV11-3	TRBJ1-1	.	TGTGCCAGCAGCCCGAGAGCGGGGCATCGCGCTTTCTTT	CASSPRAGHRAFF
TRBD1	TRBV20-1	TRBJ2-1	many	TGCAGTGCTGGGATCGACAGGGGGCTGGTCAATGAGCAGTTCTTC	CSAGIDRGLVNEQFF
TRBD2	TRBV20-1	TRBJ2-5	.	TGCAGTGCTAGAGATTGGGGCGGGAGGGCCGTGGGCGAGACCCAGTACTTC	CSARDWGGRAVGETQYF
.	TRBV19	TRBJ1-1	many	TGTGCCAGTACCCTCTCAGGGAACACTGAAGCTTTCTTT	CASTLSGNTEAFF
.	TRBV7-2	TRBJ1-5	.	TGTGCCAGCAGCCCCGGGACTGATAGCAATCAGCCCCAGCATTTT	CASSPGTDSNQPQHF
.	TRBV6-5	TRBJ2-7	.	TGTGCCAGCAGTTACTTGCCGGACAGCTACGAGCAGTACTTC	CASSYLPDSYEQYF
TRBD2	TRBV27	TRBJ2-1	many	TGTGCCAGCAGTCTTCGACTAGCGGGGAGCTCCTACAATGAGCAGTTCTTC	CASSLRLAGSSYNEQFF
TRBD1	TRBV6-5	TRBJ2-7	many	TGTGCCAGCAGTTACTCAGCGCCAATCCGGGACAGGGTAAGCGAGCAGTACTTC	CASSYSAPIRDRVSEQYF
.	TRBV5-1	TRBJ1-1	many	TGCGCCAGCAGCTGGTCAGAGAACACTGAAGCTTTCTTT	CASSWSENTEAFF
TRBD1	TRBV7-2	TRBJ2-1	.	TGTGCCAGCAGCTTCGACAGGGGCTCCTACAATGAGCAGTTCTTC	CASSFDRGSYNEQFF
.	TRBV30	TRBJ1-1	few	TGTGCCTGGAGTGCGGGGATGAACACTGAAGCTTTCTTT	CAWSAGMNTEAFF
TRBD1	TRBV28	TRBJ2-4	many	TGTGCCAGCAGTCTCCCCCTGACAGGGTGGGGAGACATTCAGTACTTC	CASSLPLTGWGDIQYF
TRBD2	TRBV29-1	TRBJ2-1	few	TGCAGCGCAGGACTAGCGGTGAGCTCCTACAATGAGCAGTTCTTC	CSAGLAVSSYNEQFF
TRBD1	TRBV12-3/TRBV12-4	TRBJ1-2	.	TGTGCCAGCAGTAGGACAGGGGTAAACTATGGCTACACCTTC	CASSRTGVNYGYTF
TRBD1	TRBV11-2	TRBJ1-1	many	TGTGCCAGCAGCTCTACAGGGGGCGGTGAAGCTTTCTTT	CASSSTGGGEAFF